Below, one TCR beta chain is given with its context. The sample is drawn from a study of blood T cell repertoires in COVID-19. Study as a whole: Specimens from acute and convalescent COVID-19 originated in the United States, Italy and Spain.

The method was immunoSEQ multiplex PCR; TCRdb's version includes in-frame clones alone and lacks a portion of them. In the table there are approximately 60,000 clones, about 70% of which are singletons. This CDR3 has 16 amino acids. V shed 0 bases and J shed 4 bases, with 13 bases lying between them. Germline assignment: CDR1 SGHTA and CDR2 FQGNSA. The sequenced sample consisted of peripheral blood. The sequence derives from a man between 45 and 60 years old with active or convalescent COVID-19. The chain has TRBV7-2 and TRBJ1-3; tentative D call: TRBD1 (6 bases). The CDR3, as DNA: TGTGCCAGCAGCTTAGCATCAGGGGTGGTCGGAAACACCATATATTTT. This translates into CASSLASGVVGNTIYF.